The rows below give T cell receptor beta chains drawn from one sample of a study of CD8+CD57+ T cells in acquired aplastic anemia. TCRdb analysed the reads with MiXCR anew, one entry per CDR3 protein. The table lists about 98,000 distinct CDR3 sequences, approximately 73% of them singletons. The source material was sorted CD4+, CD8+, or CD8+CD57+ T cells (not recorded which) from PBMCs. Receptors were obtained from a human donor with aplastic anemia. Both conserved end residues are part of each CDR3. A D gene is named only where the DNA matches it firmly. Clone size, where shown, is once, few, many, or a class for clones that have expanded.

CSGRQGNTEAFF,TGCAGTGGTAGACAGGGTAACACTGAAGCTTTCTTT,TRBV20-1,TRBD1,TRBJ1-1,NA
CASSQEEGFYEQYF,TGCGCCAGCAGCCAAGAGGAGGGGTTCTACGAGCAGTACTTC,TRBV4-1,NA,TRBJ2-7,once
CSVELWGADGYTF,TGCAGCGTTGAGTTGTGGGGGGCTGATGGCTACACCTTC,TRBV29-1,NA,TRBJ1-2,NA
CSARDLPAGESYEQYF,TGCAGTGCTAGAGATCTTCCCGCAGGGGAGTCCTACGAGCAGTACTTC,TRBV20-1,NA,TRBJ2-7,NA
CSVNSPGLNTGELFF,TGCAGCGTCAATTCCCCGGGCCTCAACACCGGGGAGCTGTTTTTT,TRBV29-1,NA,TRBJ2-2,NA
CSAHPSGQETQYF,TGCAGTGCCCATCCTAGCGGCCAAGAGACCCAGTACTTC,TRBV20-1,TRBD2,TRBJ2-5,NA
CASSLDGGGSQPQHF,TGCGCCAGCAGCTTGGATGGTGGGGGTTCTCAGCCCCAGCATTTT,TRBV5-6,NA,TRBJ1-5,NA
CASSESLAIDTQYF,TGCGCCAGCAGTGAGTCACTAGCAATAGATACGCAGTATTTT,TRBV10-2,NA,TRBJ2-3,NA
CASSFGQVGIYTF,TGTGCCAGCAGTTTCGGGCAGGTGGGGATCTACACCTTC,TRBV6-5,NA,TRBJ1-2,once
CASSSLAGRGEQYF,TGTGCCAGCAGTTCTCTAGCGGGGCGGGGCGAGCAGTACTTC,TRBV25-1,TRBD2,TRBJ2-7,NA
CSARPSSVNTEAFF,TGCAGTGCTAGACCGTCATCGGTGAACACTGAAGCTTTCTTT,TRBV20-1,NA,TRBJ1-1,many
CATSESGWGSNNNEQFF,TGTGCCACCAGCGAGTCGGGGTGGGGGTCGAATAACAATGAGCAGTTCTTC,TRBV15,NA,TRBJ2-1,NA
CASSVTGADTGELFF,TGTGCCAGCAGTGTAACGGGGGCGGACACCGGGGAGCTGTTTTTT,TRBV6-4,NA,TRBJ2-2,many
CASSDPSWASTDTQYF,TGTGCCAGCAGTGACCCATCTTGGGCTAGCACAGATACGCAGTATTTT,TRBV2,NA,TRBJ2-3,NA
CASSIGEKDRYNSGTDTQYF,TGTGCCAGTAGTATAGGGGAGAAGGACAGGTATAATTCGGGCACAGATACGCAGTATTTT,TRBV19,TRBD1,TRBJ2-3,NA
CASMAGGPYNEQFF,TGTGCCAGCATGGCGGGCGGCCCCTACAATGAGCAGTTCTTC,TRBV2,NA,TRBJ2-1,NA
CASSFLRTNTEAFF,TGTGCCAGCAGTTTCTTGAGGACGAACACTGAAGCTTTCTTT,TRBV12-3/TRBV12-4,NA,TRBJ1-1,NA
CASSQPGQGLPPLHF,TGTGCCAGCAGCCAGCCGGGACAGGGTCTACCACCCCTCCACTTT,TRBV11-2,TRBD1,TRBJ1-6,NA
CASSAGTPEAFF,TGCGCCAGCAGCGCTGGGACACCAGAAGCTTTCTTT,TRBV5-1,NA,TRBJ1-1,many
CASSHRQGMDQPQHF,TGCGCCAGCAGTCATAGGCAGGGCATGGATCAGCCCCAGCATTTT,TRBV10-2,NA,TRBJ1-5,NA
CASSPAGAKLETQYF,TGTGCCAGTAGCCCAGCGGGGGCGAAGTTAGAGACCCAGTACTTC,TRBV19,TRBD2,TRBJ2-5,few
CASSLEAGGKDEQFF,TGTGCCAGCAGCTTAGAAGCGGGAGGTAAGGATGAGCAGTTCTTC,TRBV7-6,TRBD2,TRBJ2-1,NA
CSARVAGDYNEQFF,TGCAGTGCGAGGGTGGCGGGGGACTACAATGAGCAGTTCTTC,TRBV20-1,TRBD2,TRBJ2-1,many
CAMAGDAGELFF,TGTGCCATGGCGGGCGACGCGGGGGAGCTGTTTTTT,TRBV10-3,NA,TRBJ2-2,few
CASSLGGRLAHYEQYF,TGTGCCAGCAGCTTGGGTGGGCGGCTAGCTCACTACGAGCAGTACTTC,TRBV5-4,NA,TRBJ2-7,NA
CASSQRQGAHTEAFF,TGTGCCAGCAGCCAAAGACAGGGGGCGCACACTGAAGCTTTCTTT,TRBV7-9,TRBD1,TRBJ1-1,NA
CASSLQGKGSPLHF,TGTGCCAGCAGCTTACAGGGTAAAGGTTCACCCCTCCACTTT,TRBV7-9,NA,TRBJ1-6,NA
CASSAGGGYEQFF,TGTGCCAGTAGTGCGGGGGGAGGTTATGAGCAGTTCTTC,TRBV19,TRBD2,TRBJ2-1,many
CSVVFFSGQREQYF,TGCAGCGTTGTTTTCTTTTCGGGGCAGAGGGAGCAGTACTTC,TRBV29-1,NA,TRBJ2-7,many
CASSAPTRGHEQYF,TGTGCCAGCAGCGCACCAACCAGGGGGCACGAGCAGTACTTC,TRBV9,TRBD1,TRBJ2-7,many
CAISLDRAYEQYF,TGTGCCATCAGTTTGGACAGGGCGTACGAGCAGTACTTC,TRBV24-1,TRBD1,TRBJ2-7,NA
CATSDLGRNYGYTF,TGTGCCACCAGTGATTTGGGCAGAAACTATGGCTACACCTTC,TRBV24-1,NA,TRBJ1-2,few
CASSGGQFTDTQYF,TGTGCCAGCAGTGGCGGGCAGTTCACAGATACGCAGTATTTT,TRBV2,NA,TRBJ2-3,NA
CASSGSQGRSYEQYF,TGTGCCAGCAGTGGCTCGCAGGGGCGCTCCTACGAGCAGTACTTC,TRBV2,NA,TRBJ2-7,NA
CASSLNQVDRIGNTIYF,TGTGCCAGCAGCTTAAATCAGGTTGACAGGATCGGAAACACCATATATTTT,TRBV11-1,NA,TRBJ1-3,NA
CASRKAGGNNEQFF,TGTGCCAGCAGGAAAGCGGGAGGCAACAATGAGCAGTTCTTC,TRBV12-3/TRBV12-4,TRBD2,TRBJ2-1,NA
CASSFQFHEKLFF,TGTGCCAGCAGCTTTCAGTTCCATGAAAAACTGTTTTTT,TRBV7-9,NA,TRBJ1-4,NA
CASSDTGQRTTEAFF,TGTGCCAGCAGCGACACGGGACAGCGAACGACTGAAGCTTTCTTT,TRBV9,TRBD1,TRBJ1-1,NA
CASRTTGTGGKNTIYF,TGTGCCAGCAGGACCACCGGGACAGGGGGCAAAAACACCATATATTTT,TRBV12-3/TRBV12-4,TRBD1,TRBJ1-3,NA
CALKTGETGTGSQPQHF,TGTGCCTTAAAGACAGGGGAGACCGGGACAGGGAGTCAGCCCCAGCATTTT,TRBV10-3,TRBD1,TRBJ1-5,NA
CASSLGGRVTDTQYF,TGTGCCAGCAGCTTGGGCGGGAGGGTCACAGATACGCAGTATTTT,TRBV5-5,TRBD2,TRBJ2-3,NA
CSAREMLFIETQYF,TGCAGTGCTAGAGAGATGCTTTTTATAGAGACCCAGTACTTC,TRBV20-1,NA,TRBJ2-5,NA
CATSDPWGGLNTGELFF,TGTGCCACCAGTGATCCTTGGGGGGGATTGAACACCGGGGAGCTGTTTTTT,TRBV24-1,TRBD2,TRBJ2-2,NA
CASRPGTGGNTEAFF,TGTGCCAGCAGACCCGGGACAGGGGGAAACACTGAAGCTTTCTTT,TRBV2,TRBD1,TRBJ1-1,NA
CSVWHTEAFF,TGCAGCGTGTGGCACACTGAAGCTTTCTTT,TRBV29-1,NA,TRBJ1-1,NA
CATKQGANTGELFF,TGTGCCACGAAACAGGGGGCGAACACCGGGGAGCTGTTTTTT,TRBV24-1,TRBD1,TRBJ2-2,NA
CASGRDHPNTEAFF,TGTGCCAGCGGTAGGGACCACCCGAACACTGAAGCTTTCTTT,TRBV25-1,NA,TRBJ1-1,NA
CATSDLAGPDNEQFF,TGTGCCACCAGTGATCTAGCGGGCCCGGACAATGAGCAGTTCTTC,TRBV24-1,TRBD2,TRBJ2-1,NA
CASSLVGTDPQETQYF,TGTGCCAGCAGCTTAGTCGGAACCGATCCCCAAGAGACCCAGTACTTC,TRBV13,NA,TRBJ2-5,many